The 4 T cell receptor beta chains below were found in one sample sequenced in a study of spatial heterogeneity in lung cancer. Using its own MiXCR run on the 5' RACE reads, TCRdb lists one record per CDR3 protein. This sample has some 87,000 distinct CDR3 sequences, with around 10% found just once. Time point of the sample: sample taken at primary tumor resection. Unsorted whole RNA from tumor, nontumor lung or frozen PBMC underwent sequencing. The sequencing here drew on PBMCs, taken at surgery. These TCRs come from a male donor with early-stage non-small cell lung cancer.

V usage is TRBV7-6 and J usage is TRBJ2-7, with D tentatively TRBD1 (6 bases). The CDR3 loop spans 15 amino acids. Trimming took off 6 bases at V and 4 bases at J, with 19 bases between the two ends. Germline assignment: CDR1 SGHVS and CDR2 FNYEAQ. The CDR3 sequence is CASRRDPQGPYEQYF. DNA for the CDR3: TGTGCCAGCAGACGGGACCCCCAGGGGCCTTACGAGCAGTACTTC.

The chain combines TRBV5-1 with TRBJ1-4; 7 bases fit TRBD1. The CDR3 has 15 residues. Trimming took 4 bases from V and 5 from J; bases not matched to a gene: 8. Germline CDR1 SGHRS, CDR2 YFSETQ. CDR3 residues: CASSQSTGTNEKLFF. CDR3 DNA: TGCGCCAGCAGCCAATCGACAGGGACGAATGAAAAACTGTTTTTT.

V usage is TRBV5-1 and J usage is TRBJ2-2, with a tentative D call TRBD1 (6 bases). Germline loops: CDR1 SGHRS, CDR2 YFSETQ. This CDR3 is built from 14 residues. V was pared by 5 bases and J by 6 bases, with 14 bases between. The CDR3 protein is CASSSTGYSGELFF. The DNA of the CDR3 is TGCGCCAGCAGTTCCACAGGGTATTCCGGGGAGCTGTTTTTT.

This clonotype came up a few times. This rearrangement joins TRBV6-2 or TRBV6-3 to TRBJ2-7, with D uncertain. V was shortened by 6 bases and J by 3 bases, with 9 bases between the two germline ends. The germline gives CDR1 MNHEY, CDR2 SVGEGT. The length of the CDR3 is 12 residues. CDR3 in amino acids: CASSQNGYEQYF. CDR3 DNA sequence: TGTGCCAGCAGCCAGAACGGCTACGAGCAGTACTTC.